The 7 T cell receptor beta chains below all came from one sample that was sequenced in a study of T cell clonality in common variable immunodeficiency. Whole-study results and caveats: In common variable immunodeficiency, TCR beta chains reportedly carried fewer deletions and N-nucleotide insertions.

Their antigens are not known. Sequencing was performed with immunoSEQ multiplex PCR; in TCRdb, only in-frame clones are kept and a portion is missing. This sample carries about 34,000 clones, none of them present only once. The sample consisted of peripheral blood mononuclear cells. These TCRs come from a human donor with common variable immunodeficiency.

This clone has only a few counts. The read stops 3 residues short of the end of the CDR3; the missing end is completed from the germline J gene. V is TRBV20-1 and J is TRBJ2-3; 7 bases agree with TRBD2. The CDR3 is 15 amino acids. The V gene's germline CDR1 is DFQATT and CDR2 SNEGSKA (reference sequence). V lost 5 bases, J lost 3 bases, and 11 bases stayed unmatched. CDR3 DNA (partial): TGCAGTGCTTATAAGGCGGGAGTGGTGACAGATACG. It is translated as CSAYKAGVVTDT. The entire CDR3 protein reads CSAYKAGVVTDTQYF.

Only a few counts were recorded for this clone. The read is 3 residues too short to cover the CDR3 end, so that end is filled in from the germline J gene. The J gene is TRBJ2-3, the V gene TRBV7-6, with D hard to call. Germline CDR1 reads SGHVS; CDR2 reads FNYEAQ. The V gene lost 2 bases and the J gene lost 0 bases, with 9 bases spanning the gap. The CDR3 loop spans 15 amino acids. CDR3 DNA (partial): TGTGCCAGCAGCTTATATGGCCAGAGCACAGATACG. Translation gives CASSLYGQSTDT. The entire CDR3 protein is CASSLYGQSTDTQYF.

The table lists this clone with a few counts. The read gets to within 3 residues of the CDR3 end, and the germline J gene fills in the rest. The chain employs TRBV18 and TRBJ2-7; 8 bases line up with TRBD1. CDR3 length: 16 residues. V was pared by 3 bases and J by 6 bases, with 13 bases of the junction left unmatched. CDR1 is KGHSH and CDR2 is LQKENI in the germline V gene. CDR3: CASSPAGQVSQSEQYF. The sequenced part of the CDR3 DNA is TGTGCCAGCTCACCTGCGGGACAGGTCTCACAAAGCGAG. Looking up the rest from reference TRBV18 and TRBJ2-7 gives the full variable domain: NAGVMQNPRHLVRRRGQEARLRCSPMKGHSHVYWYRQLPEEGLKFMVYLQKENIIDESGMPKERFSAEFPKEGPSILRIQQVVRGDSAAYFCASSPAGQVSQSEQYFGPGTRLTVT.

About this clone: The read stops 3 residues short of the end of the CDR3; the missing end is completed from the germline J gene. This chain joins TRBV5-5 and TRBJ2-7; TRBD1 might be the D (6 bases). The germline gives CDR1 SGHKS, CDR2 YYEKEE (reference sequence). The germline V and J ends were trimmed by 4 bases and 3 bases, with 11 bases remaining between them. This CDR3 has 13 residues. The DNA read from the CDR3 is TGTGCCAGCAGCCCAGGGGCCGGCTACGAG. Translated: CASSPGAGYE. The whole CDR3 reads CASSPGAGYEQYF.

This clone occurred a few times. The part of the CDR3 DNA that was read is TGTGCCAGTAGTATAAAGAGAGCGTACGATGAG. The encoded protein is CASSIKRAYDE. The entire CDR3 reads CASSIKRAYDEQFF. The V gene is TRBV19, the J gene TRBJ2-1; D gene ambiguous. The CDR3 end falls 3 residues outside the read, so it is completed with the germline J gene. In germline, CDR1 is LNHDA, CDR2 SQIVND (reference sequence). V was shortened by 2 bases and J by 8 bases, with 13 bases between the two germline ends. This CDR3 is built from 14 residues.

In its sample, this clone was seen a few times. The CDR3 end falls 3 residues outside the read, so it is completed with the germline J gene. The chain couples TRBV6-1 to TRBJ2-3; 7 positions match TRBD1. This CDR3 region has 15 residues. J lost 2 bases, V lost 3 bases, and 5 bases had no gene match. CDR1 and CDR2 (germline): MNHNS, SASEGT. The part of the CDR3 DNA that was read is TGTGCCAGCAGTGAGACAGGGTCCCCCACAGATACG. Translated, it gives CASSETGSPTDT. The entire CDR3 is CASSETGSPTDTQYF.

This clone was seen only a few times. The read terminates 3 residues before the CDR3 end, so the remaining end is supplied by the germline J gene. The rearrangement uses TRBV11-3 and TRBJ2-7; 8 nucleotides line up with TRBD2. Germline CDR1 is SGHNT and CDR2 is YENEEA. The V and J ends lost 2 bases and 2 bases, in that order; junction bases with no gene match: 5. This CDR3 spans 15 amino acids. The CDR3 sequence: CASSLRTGGAYEQYF. CDR3 bases read: TGTGCCAGCAGCTTAAGAACGGGAGGGGCCTACGAG.